The next 32 T cell receptor beta chains were all read from a single sample in a study of OX40 agonist ivuxolimab in advanced cancers. Only in-frame clones appear in the TCRdb table, and some are missing; sequencing was by immunoSEQ multiplex PCR. Seen here are about 84,000 clones, around 85% observed once, and the top ten hold 0.2% to 0.25%. Sequenced material: CD4+ or CD8+ T cells sorted from blood, taken in a trial of the OX40 agonist ivuxolimab. The source of these receptors is an adult with an advanced solid tumor such as melanoma, head and neck, liver or kidney cancer.

V and J are TRBV7-2 and TRBJ2-3; 9 positions match TRBD2. The CDR3 sequence is 14 residues long. V lost 3 bases, J lost 4 bases, and 2 bases stayed unmatched. Germline V gene sequence: CDR1 SGHTA, CDR2 FQGNSA. DNA for the CDR3: TGTGCCAGCAGCTTTAGCGGGAGAGCAGATACGCAGTATTTT. Its translation: CASSFSGRADTQYF.

The CDR3, as DNA: TGTGCCAGTGGGGACTTCCTCAATTCACCCCTCCACTTT. Translating gives CASGDFLNSPLHF. The chain carries TRBV6-1 and TRBJ1-6, with D possibly TRBD1 on 5 matching bases. The CDR3 sequence is 13 residues long. V was shortened by 9 bases and J by 7 bases, with 13 bases between the two germline ends. Germline values: CDR1 MNHNS, CDR2 SASEGT.

The J gene is TRBJ2-7, the V gene TRBV19, with D perhaps TRBD2 (6 bases). The CDR3 has 14 residues. Trimming took off 0 bases at V and 5 bases at J, with 11 bases between the two ends. In germline, CDR1 is LNHDA, CDR2 SQIVND (reference sequence). CDR3 amino acids: CASSIEGGYHEQYF. DNA of the CDR3: TGTGCCAGTAGTATAGAGGGAGGCTACCACGAGCAGTACTTC. Supplemented by reference TRBV19 and TRBJ2-7, the full variable domain reads DGGITQSPKYLFRKEGQNVTLSCEQNLNHDAMYWYRQDPGQGLRLIYYSQIVNDFQKGDIAEGYSVSREKKESFPLTVTSAQKNPTAFYLCASSIEGGYHEQYFGPGTRLTVT.

The V and J genes are TRBV7-9 and TRBJ2-7; 10 nucleotides agree with TRBD1. The V gene end was trimmed by 2 bases and the J gene end by 6 bases; junction bases not matched to a gene: 1. The CDR3 totals 13 residues. Germline lookup yields CDR1 SEHNR and CDR2 FQNEAQ (reference sequence). CDR3 amino acids: CASSLRDRGEQYF. The CDR3 DNA reads TGTGCCAGCAGCTTAAGGGACAGGGGCGAGCAGTACTTC. Full variable domain (remainder filled in from reference TRBV7-9 and TRBJ2-7): DTGVSQNPRHKITKRGQNVTFRCDPISEHNRLYWYRQTLGQGPEFLTYFQNEAQLEKSRLLSDRFSAERPKGSFSTLEIQRTEQGDSAMYLCASSLRDRGEQYFGPGTRLTVT.

This chain joins TRBV10-3 and TRBJ2-1; D may be TRBD1 (6 bases). The germline CDR1 and CDR2 sequences are ENHRY and SYGVKD. V lost 6 bases and J lost 7, with 19 bases in between. This CDR3 contains 15 residues. The CDR3 reads CAISRPLGAANEQFF. The CDR3 DNA follows: TGTGCCATCAGCCGGCCCTTGGGGGCAGCAAATGAGCAGTTCTTC.

The chain combines TRBV7-6 with TRBJ1-4; possibly TRBD1 for D (5 bases). V was shortened by 10 bases and J by 10 bases, with 22 bases between the two germline ends. Germline V CDR1 and CDR2: SGHVS, FNYEAQ. The CDR3 is 14 residues long. This CDR3 is CATRLTGPSGKLFF. In DNA, the CDR3 is TGTGCCACGCGCCTTACAGGCCCGTCCGGAAAACTGTTTTTT.

This chain joins TRBV7-2 and TRBJ1-3; D remains ambiguous. The germline V gene has CDR1 SGHTA and CDR2 FQGNSA. The ends were cut back, 2 bases at V and 5 bases at J, with 7 bases in the middle. This CDR3 is 13 amino acids long. CDR3 nucleotides: TGTGCCAGCAGCTTATCAGGAAGAAACACCATATATTTT. Protein sequence: CASSLSGRNTIYF.

This clone showed up just once. V usage is TRBV4-2 and J usage is TRBJ2-2; 16 nucleotides line up with TRBD2. The length of the CDR3 is 17 residues. Germline V gene data show CDR1 as LGHNA and CDR2 as YNFKEQ. V dropped 6 bases and J dropped 2; count of bases not matched to a gene: 3. The chain's CDR3 is CASRGLAGGANTGELFF. CDR3 nucleotide sequence: TGTGCCAGCAGGGGACTAGCGGGAGGGGCTAACACCGGGGAGCTGTTTTTT.

The rearrangement links TRBV6-1 to TRBJ1-5; TRBD1 might be the D (6 bases). The CDR3 is 15 amino acids. Germline CDR1 MNHNS, CDR2 SASEGT. Trimming pared 6 bases from V and 2 bases from J, leaving 14 bases between. This CDR3 is CASRVQYRGNQPQHF. DNA of the CDR3: TGTGCCAGCAGAGTCCAGTACAGGGGCAATCAGCCCCAGCATTTT.

The chain joins TRBV27 to TRBJ1-5; D gene uncertain. The CDR3 is 14 amino acids. With 5 bases removed from V and 7 bases from J, the gap between germline ends came to 15 bases. Germline values: CDR1 MNHEY, CDR2 SMNVEV (reference sequence). CDR3 amino acids: CASSRTVGNQPQHF. For the CDR3, the DNA is TGTGCCAGCAGTCGAACGGTTGGAAACCAGCCCCAGCATTTT.

The chain has TRBV4-1 and TRBJ1-6, with TRBD1 as a possible D gene (6 bases). This CDR3 is 14 amino acids long. V was pared by 1 base and J by 7 bases, with 8 bases between. From germline, CDR1 is MGHRA and CDR2 YSYEKL. The CDR3 DNA reads as TGCGCCAGCAGCCAAGGGGGGGCCAATTCACCCCTCCACTTT. Translation gives CASSQGGANSPLHF.

The J gene is TRBJ1-5, the V gene TRBV2; TRBD1 is a possible D gene (5 bases). This CDR3 has 16 residues. Germline values: CDR1 SNHLY, CDR2 FYNNEI. V was shortened by 5 bases and J by 0 bases, with 14 bases between the two germline ends. The chain's CDR3 is CASSSLDTNSNQPQHF. Here the CDR3 DNA reads TGTGCCAGCAGTTCTCTGGACACAAATAGCAATCAGCCCCAGCATTTT. Drawing the rest from reference TRBV2 and TRBJ1-5, the complete variable domain is EPEVTQTPSHQVTQMGQEVILRCVPISNHLYFYWYRQILGQKVEFLVSFYNNEISEKSEIFDDQFSVERPDGSNFTLKIRSTKLEDSAMYFCASSSLDTNSNQPQHFGDGTRLSIL.

The rearrangement joins TRBV5-1 to TRBJ1-3; no reliable D call. The CDR3 loop spans 15 amino acids. Trimming took 2 bases from V and 2 from J, leaving 11 bases between them. Germline V gene data show CDR1 as SGHRS and CDR2 as YFSETQ. The chain's CDR3 is CASSLIGGPGNTIYF. CDR3 DNA: TGCGCCAGCAGCTTAATCGGAGGGCCTGGAAACACCATATATTTT. The complete variable domain, with remaining parts taken from reference TRBV5-1 and TRBJ1-3, reads KAGVTQTPRYLIKTRGQQVTLSCSPISGHRSVSWYQQTPGQGLQFLFEYFSETQRNKGNFPGRFSGRQFSNSRSEMNVSTLELGDSALYLCASSLIGGPGNTIYFGEGSWLTVV.

J is TRBJ1-5 and V is TRBV29-1; D might be TRBD1 (6 bases). V lost 5 bases to trimming and J lost 7 bases, with 15 bases between them. The CDR3 totals 13 residues. Germline CDR1 is SQVTM and CDR2 is ANQGSEA. The CDR3, as DNA: TGCAGCGTTCGTCGGGGGGCGGAACAGCCCCAGCATTTT. Amino acids: CSVRRGAEQPQHF.

V usage is TRBV6-5 and J usage is TRBJ1-6; 9 bases align to TRBD1. The germline gives CDR1 MNHEY, CDR2 SVGAGI. The V gene end was trimmed by 0 bases and the J gene end by 7 bases; junction bases not matched to a gene: 1. CDR3 size: 15 residues. This CDR3 reads CASSYSTGGNSPLHF. The CDR3, as DNA: TGTGCCAGCAGTTACTCGACAGGGGGAAATTCACCCCTCCACTTT.

The chain has TRBV28 and TRBJ2-3; 10 bases match TRBD1. The germline V gene encodes CDR1 MDHEN and CDR2 SYDVKM. This CDR3 has 14 residues. V trimming: 4 bases; J trimming: 4 bases; junction bases outside the gene matches: 2. DNA for the CDR3: TGTGCCAGCAGTTCAGACAGGGGGCCAGATACGCAGTATTTT. Its translation is CASSSDRGPDTQYF.

CDR3 in DNA: TGTGCCAGCAGGGGGTCGCTGAACACCGGGGAGCTGTTTTTT. It specifies CASRGSLNTGELFF. The genes are TRBV28 and TRBJ2-2; the D is unclear. Trimming stripped 6 bases from V and 1 base from J, with 9 bases between. The length of the CDR3 is 14 residues. The germline CDR1 and CDR2 sequences are MDHEN and SYDVKM.

This chain connects TRBV6-6 to TRBJ1-6, with TRBD1 as a possible D gene (5 bases). This CDR3 comprises 14 residues. V was shortened by 7 bases and J by 9 bases, with 16 bases between the two germline ends. Germline CDR1 reads MNHNY; CDR2 reads SVGAGI (reference sequence). This CDR3 is CASNGGQWISPLHF. The DNA of the CDR3 is TGTGCCAGCAACGGGGGTCAGTGGATTTCACCCCTCCACTTT.

The chain combines TRBV6-1 with TRBJ2-3; possible D gene TRBD1, 6 bases. This CDR3 has 13 residues. Trimming cost V 5 bases and J 4 bases, with 10 bases left between them. CDR1 and CDR2 from the germline V gene are MNHNS and SASEGT. CDR3 residues: CASSHRVPDTQYF. The CDR3 bases are TGTGCCAGCAGTCACAGGGTACCAGATACGCAGTATTTT.

This chain links TRBV7-8 with TRBJ1-1; D call uncertain. Trimming removed 5 bases from V and 3 bases from J, with 19 bases in between. Germline-derived CDR1 and CDR2 are SGHVS and FQNEAQ. The CDR3 is 16 residues long. In DNA, the CDR3 is TGTGCCAGCAGCCCCCCTCGGAGATTCGGGGACACTGAAGCTTTCTTT. It specifies CASSPPRRFGDTEAFF.

The CDR3 nucleotides are TGTGCCAGCAGTGGACGGCTTGGAGTAGAGACCCAGTACTTC. It translates to CASSGRLGVETQYF. V usage is TRBV6-1 and J usage is TRBJ2-5; D is undetermined. CDR1 is MNHNS, CDR2 SASEGT, per germline. The CDR3 has 14 residues. With 4 bases removed from V and 4 bases from J, the gap between germline ends came to 13 bases.

V usage is TRBV2 and J usage is TRBJ2-7; no clear D gene. The V end was cut by 4 bases, the J end by 0 bases, with 7 bases between. The CDR3 is made up of 13 amino acids. Germline lookup yields CDR1 SNHLY and CDR2 FYNNEI. CDR3 sequence (DNA): TGTGCCAGCAGTGGAACGGCCTCCTACGAGCAGTACTTC. It encodes CASSGTASYEQYF.

The chain carries TRBV19 and TRBJ1-5; a possible D gene is TRBD1 (5 bases). The V gene lost 9 bases and the J gene lost 3 bases, with 15 bases spanning the gap. This CDR3 spans 14 amino acids. Germline V gives CDR1 LNHDA, CDR2 SQIVND (reference sequence). The CDR3 loop reads CASKAGTFNQPQHF. CDR3 nucleotide sequence: TGTGCCAGCAAGGCCGGGACCTTCAATCAGCCCCAGCATTTT.

The gene calls are TRBV5-1 and TRBJ1-1, with D unresolved. V was cut by 3 bases and J by 5 bases, with 17 bases left in between. Germline assignment: CDR1 SGHRS and CDR2 YFSETQ. CDR3 length equals 15 residues. CDR3 region: CASSSKGNLGTEAFF. The CDR3, as DNA: TGCGCCAGCAGCTCGAAGGGAAATTTGGGAACTGAAGCTTTCTTT.

This chain uses TRBV19 with TRBJ1-1, with D unclear. The CDR3 covers 12 residues. Between the trimmed V and J ends, which lost 8 bases and 0 bases, there was a span of 7 bases. Germline CDR1 is LNHDA and CDR2 is SQIVND (reference sequence). The CDR3 spells CASADLNTEAFF. The DNA of the CDR3 is TGTGCCAGTGCGGACCTGAACACTGAAGCTTTCTTT.

V is TRBV6-1 and J is TRBJ2-7; tentatively, D is TRBD1 (5 bases). Deletions cut 3 bases from V and 2 bases from J, with 5 bases between. Germline assignment: CDR1 MNHNS and CDR2 SASEGT. This CDR3 has 12 residues. DNA of the CDR3: TGTGCCAGCAGTGAGGACACCTACGAGCAGTACGTC. Protein product: CASSEDTYEQYV.

The rearrangement joins TRBV7-8 to TRBJ2-1, with D perhaps matching TRBD1 (5 bases). V was trimmed by 5 bases and J by 5 bases, leaving 19 bases between them. The CDR3 is made up of 16 amino acids. Germline CDR1 and CDR2: SGHVS and FQNEAQ. The CDR3 spells CASSRQDRPVDNEQFF. For the CDR3, the DNA is TGTGCCAGCAGCCGCCAAGACAGACCGGTGGACAATGAGCAGTTCTTC.

The rearrangement joins TRBV29-1 to TRBJ2-3; 9 bases agree with TRBD1. The CDR3 spans 14 residues. The germline gives CDR1 SQVTM, CDR2 ANQGSEA. Germline trimming cut 6 bases from V and 5 bases from J; bases unmatched to any gene: 9. Here the CDR3 reads CSVRDRVGRDTQYF. DNA of the CDR3: TGCAGCGTAAGGGACAGGGTCGGGAGAGATACGCAGTATTTT.

A single count supports this clone. The chain joins TRBV19 to TRBJ1-5; a weak D match, TRBD1 (5 bases). This CDR3 spans 16 amino acids. Germline V gene data show CDR1 as LNHDA and CDR2 as SQIVND (reference sequence). Deletions cut 6 bases from V and 2 bases from J, with 17 bases between. The CDR3 spells CASSKTGSLGNQPQHF. The CDR3 coding sequence is TGTGCCAGTAGCAAAACAGGATCTCTTGGCAATCAGCCCCAGCATTTT.

The chain combines TRBV28 with TRBJ2-3; 11 bases align to TRBD2. The CDR3 totals 18 residues. J lost 5 bases, V lost 6 bases, and 16 bases had no gene match. The germline CDR1 and CDR2 sequences are MDHEN and SYDVKM. The CDR3 spells CASRGTSGGGKGGDTQYF. The CDR3 DNA reads TGTGCCAGCAGGGGGACTAGCGGAGGGGGAAAGGGGGGAGATACGCAGTATTTT.

This chain joins TRBV11-2 and TRBJ2-1, with D unclear. Trimming pared 6 bases from V and 0 bases from J, leaving 9 bases between. In germline, CDR1 is SGHAT, CDR2 FQNNGV. This CDR3 has 14 residues. Here the CDR3 DNA reads TGTGCCAGCAGTACAGCTAGCTCCTACAATGAGCAGTTCTTC. Translated, it gives CASSTASSYNEQFF.

This clone was seen only a few times. J is TRBJ1-1 and V is TRBV10-2; the D is unclear. Germline V gene data show CDR1 as WSHSY and CDR2 as SAAADI. The CDR3 extends over 12 amino acids. Trimming removed 3 bases at V and 11 bases at J, with 13 bases between. The CDR3 is CASSDYGDVAFF. As DNA, the CDR3 is TGCGCCAGCAGTGATTACGGTGATGTTGCTTTCTTT.